The source of this T cell receptor (beta chain) is a study of blood T cell repertoires in COVID-19. Study-wide background: The United States, Italy and Spain were the sources of the acute and convalescent COVID-19 samples.

Clones were read by immunoSEQ multiplex PCR, and TCRdb kept only the in-frame ones, dropping some. This table holds tens of thousands of clones, 65% to 90% found once. V lost 6 bases and J 5 bases, leaving 19 bases between the germline ends. The CDR3 totals 16 residues. Germline lookup yields CDR1 SGHAT and CDR2 FQNNGV. This sequence was found in a man aged 65 to 79 with acute or convalescent COVID-19. Sequencing was carried out using peripheral blood. The chain employs TRBV11-2 and TRBJ2-2, with a possible D match to TRBD2 (6 bases). Written as DNA, the CDR3 is TGTGCCAGCAGTCGAGGTAGCGGTAAAGGGACCGGGGAGCTGTTTTTT. It specifies CASSRGSGKGTGELFF.